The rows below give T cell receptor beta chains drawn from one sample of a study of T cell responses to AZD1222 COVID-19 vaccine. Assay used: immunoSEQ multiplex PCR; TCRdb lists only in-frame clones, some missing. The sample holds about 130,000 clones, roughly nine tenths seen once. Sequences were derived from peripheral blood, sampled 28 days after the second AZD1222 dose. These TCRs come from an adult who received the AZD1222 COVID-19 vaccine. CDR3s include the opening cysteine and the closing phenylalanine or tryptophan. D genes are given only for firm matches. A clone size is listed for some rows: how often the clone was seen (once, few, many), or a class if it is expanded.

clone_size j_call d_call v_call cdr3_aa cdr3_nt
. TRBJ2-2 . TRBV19 CASSTLQAGSGELFF TGTGCCAGTAGTACCCTCCAGGCAGGGTCCGGGGAGCTGTTTTTT
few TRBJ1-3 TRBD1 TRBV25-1 CASSAGQGDASGNTIYF TGTGCCAGCAGTGCGGGACAGGGAGACGCCTCTGGAAACACCATATATTTT
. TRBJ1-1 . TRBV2 CASSLFDSRVAEAFF TGTGCCAGCAGCCTCTTTGACAGTAGGGTCGCTGAAGCTTTCTTT
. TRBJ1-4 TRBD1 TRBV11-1 CASSWTGDDGEKLFF TGTGCCAGCAGCTGGACAGGGGATGACGGTGAAAAACTGTTTTTT
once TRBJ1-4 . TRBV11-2 CASSSTGTRYEKLFF TGTGCCAGCAGCTCAACCGGGACACGATATGAAAAACTGTTTTTT
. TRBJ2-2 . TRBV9 CASSAPIQRGYLRTGELFF TGTGCCAGCAGCGCCCCGATTCAACGGGGGTACCTGAGGACCGGGGAGCTGTTTTTT
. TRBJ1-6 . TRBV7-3 CASSLLGGDNSPLHF TGTGCCAGCAGCTTATTGGGAGGGGATAATTCACCCCTCCACTTT
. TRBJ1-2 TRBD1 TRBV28 CASDRGGNGYTF TGTGCCAGCGACAGGGGTGGTAATGGCTACACCTTC
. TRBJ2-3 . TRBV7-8 CASSLARSGSTDTQYF TGTGCCAGCAGCTTAGCGCGATCAGGGAGCACAGATACGCAGTATTTT
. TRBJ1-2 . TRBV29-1 CSVEEGRRGYTF TGCAGCGTTGAAGAGGGACGGAGGGGCTACACCTTC
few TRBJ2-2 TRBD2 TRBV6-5 CASSRTSGMAGELFF TGTGCCAGCAGTCGGACTAGCGGGATGGCCGGGGAGCTGTTTTTT
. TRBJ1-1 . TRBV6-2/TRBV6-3 CASSIDSNTEAFF TGTGCCAGCAGTATCGACAGCAACACTGAAGCTTTCTTT
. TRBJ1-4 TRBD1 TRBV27 CASSLVRGHEKLFF TGTGCCAGCAGTTTAGTCAGGGGGCACGAAAAACTGTTTTTT
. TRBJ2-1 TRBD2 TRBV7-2 CASSSSGGHNEQFF TGTGCCAGCAGCTCTAGCGGGGGGCACAATGAGCAGTTCTTC
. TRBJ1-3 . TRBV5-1 CASSGASGQGNTIYF TGCGCCAGCAGCGGTGCGAGCGGACAGGGAAACACCATATATTTT
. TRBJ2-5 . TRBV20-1 CSARLTGPQYF TGCAGTGCTCGATTGACAGGCCCCCAGTACTTC
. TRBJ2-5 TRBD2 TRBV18 CASSPPGLAGQETQYF TGTGCCAGCTCACCACCAGGACTAGCGGGCCAAGAGACCCAGTACTTC
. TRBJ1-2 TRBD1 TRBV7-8 CASSLVNRGLDGYTF TGTGCCAGCAGCTTAGTTAACAGGGGGCTTGATGGCTACACCTTC
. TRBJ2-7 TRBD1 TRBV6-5 CASSLPTGTESHEQYF TGTGCCAGCAGTTTACCTACCGGGACAGAATCCCACGAGCAGTACTTC
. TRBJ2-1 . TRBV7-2 CASSLRFENEQFF TGTGCCAGCAGCTTGAGGTTTGAAAATGAGCAGTTCTTC
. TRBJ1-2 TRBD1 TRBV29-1 CSVSGGGYGYTF TGCAGCGTGTCAGGGGGAGGGTATGGCTACACCTTC
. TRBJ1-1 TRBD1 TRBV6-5 CASSDRQGRGTEAFF TGTGCCAGCAGCGACCGACAGGGGCGGGGGACTGAAGCTTTCTTT
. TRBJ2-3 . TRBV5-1 CASSPPGGGTDTQYF TGCGCCAGCAGCCCCCCAGGGGGGGGGACAGATACGCAGTATTTT
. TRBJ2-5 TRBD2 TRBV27 CASSYLAGDQTQYF TGTGCCAGCAGTTATCTAGCGGGAGATCAGACCCAGTACTTC
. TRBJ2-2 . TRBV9 CASSGFTGELFF TGTGCCAGCAGCGGATTCACCGGGGAGCTGTTTTTT
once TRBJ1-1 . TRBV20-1 CSASTLGTEAFF TGCAGTGCTAGTACACTGGGGACTGAAGCTTTCTTT
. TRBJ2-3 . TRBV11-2 CASSLGGTDTQYF TGTGCCAGCAGCTTGGGTGGCACAGATACGCAGTATTTT
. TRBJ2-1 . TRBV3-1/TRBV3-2 CASTRGEGAGYSNEQFF TGTGCCAGCACACGCGGGGAGGGGGCCGGTTACAGCAATGAGCAGTTCTTC
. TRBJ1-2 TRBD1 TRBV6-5 CASSAGQDPYGYTF TGTGCCAGCAGCGCGGGACAGGACCCCTACGGCTACACCTTC
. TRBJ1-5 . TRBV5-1 CASSLDRADNQPQHF TGCGCCAGCAGCTTGGATAGGGCAGATAATCAGCCCCAGCATTTT
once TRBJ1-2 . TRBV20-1 CSAPKLSGYTF TGCAGTGCGCCGAAATTAAGCGGCTACACCTTC
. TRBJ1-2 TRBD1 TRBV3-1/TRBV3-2 CASSHRQGTNYGYTF TGTGCCAGCAGCCACAGACAGGGAACTAACTATGGCTACACCTTC
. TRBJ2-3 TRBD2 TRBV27 CAAGGQGTDTQYF TGTGCCGCGGGGGGGCAGGGCACAGATACGCAGTATTTT
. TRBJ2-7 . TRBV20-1 CSARVEHEQYF TGCAGTGCTAGAGTAGAGCACGAGCAGTACTTC
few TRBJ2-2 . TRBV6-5 CASTWAQASGELFF TGTGCCAGCACCTGGGCACAGGCGTCCGGGGAGCTGTTTTTT
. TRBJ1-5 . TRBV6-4 CATPGRLDSNQPQHF TGTGCCACCCCGGGCAGGTTGGATAGCAATCAGCCCCAGCATTTT
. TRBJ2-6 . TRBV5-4 CASSSQSSGANVLTF TGTGCCAGCAGCTCGCAGAGCTCTGGGGCCAACGTCCTGACTTTC